Here is one TCR beta chain with its context. In the original workflow: For nucleated cells, counts were estimated from reference gene primer amplification. Using immunoSEQ multiplex PCR, the repertoire was profiled, and TCRdb retains in-frame clones only, with some absent. The D gene and trimming were derived from the DNA, and the V and J assignments and clone size from that table. The sample has some 83,000 clones, over 85% seen once; the top ten hold about 2%. This entry belongs to a study of blood T cell repertoires in COVID-19. Study information: Samples representing acute and convalescent COVID-19 were sourced from the United States, Italy and Spain. T cells, B-cell-depleted T cells, or PBMCs supplied cDNA or gDNA.

The CDR3 runs 13 residues. Trimming at V came to 5 bases and at J to 5 bases, leaving 2 bases not matched to a gene. The specimen sequenced was peripheral blood. The chain links TRBV12-3 or TRBV12-4 to TRBJ1-5; 8 nucleotides line up with TRBD1. This receptor was identified in a man aged 45-65 years with acute or convalescent COVID-19. For the CDR3, the DNA is TGTGCCAGCAGTCCAGGGGGCGATCAGCCCCAGCATTTT. Its protein is CASSPGGDQPQHF.